These 8 T cell receptor beta chains were sequenced from one sample in a study of T cells in Graves' hyperthyroidism and ophthalmopathy. Regions amplified from RNA transcripts were the TCR beta CDR3 regions. First-round RT-PCR with HTBI primers amplified the TCR CDR3 region. TCRdb re-derived calls from the multiplex PCR reads in MiXCR, one entry per CDR3 protein. Of about 560,000 distinct CDR3 sequences detected, roughly 15% appear once; the ten largest clones hold more than 11%. The sequenced sample consisted of blood. The receptors originated from a woman aged 40 to 49 with Graves' hyperthyroidism.

CDR3 nucleotide sequence: TGCGCCAGCAGCTTTACTAGCGGGAGCCCCTACAATGAGCAGTTCTTC. Protein product: CASSFTSGSPYNEQFF. The J gene is TRBJ2-1, the V gene TRBV5-1, with TRBD2 matching over 11 bases. Germline CDR1 and CDR2: SGHRS and YFSETQ. The junction had 3 bases not matched to a gene; V was cut back by 2 bases and J by 2 bases. The CDR3 runs 16 residues. The entire variable domain, with the rest obtained from reference TRBV5-1 and TRBJ2-1, is as follows: KAGVTQTPRYLIKTRGQQVTLSCSPISGHRSVSWYQQTPGQGLQFLFEYFSETQRNKGNFPGRFSGRQFSNSRSEMNVSTLELGDSALYLCASSFTSGSPYNEQFFGPGTRLTVL.

This clonotype was seen more than once but under ten times. The chain carries TRBV2 and TRBJ2-7; maybe TRBD2 (5 bases). Trimming removed 6 bases from V and 2 bases from J, with 14 bases in between. CDR1 is SNHLY and CDR2 is FYNNEI in the germline V gene. CDR3 length: 14 residues. This CDR3 is CASRAADSTYEQYF. The CDR3 region has the DNA TGTGCCAGCAGAGCGGCGGACTCTACCTACGAGCAGTACTTC. The variable domain in full, with the rest retrieved from reference TRBV2 and TRBJ2-7, is EPEVTQTPSHQVTQMGQEVILRCVPISNHLYFYWYRQILGQKVEFLVSFYNNEISEKSEIFDDQFSVERPDGSNFTLKIRSTKLEDSAMYFCASRAADSTYEQYFGPGTRLTVT.

In this sample, this clonotype turned up many times. This chain connects TRBV3-1 to TRBJ2-1; the D is unclear. CDR1 and CDR2 from the germline V gene are LGHDT and YNNKEL (reference sequence). There are 18 residues in the CDR3. The germline V and J ends were trimmed by 3 bases and 0 bases, with 18 bases remaining between them. The CDR3 here is CASSHLRYGQSSYNEQFF. In DNA form, the CDR3 reads TGTGCCAGCAGCCACCTTAGGTACGGCCAGAGCTCCTACAATGAGCAGTTCTTC.

At least ten counts were recorded for this clonotype. V is TRBV2 and J is TRBJ2-5, with 12 bases aligning to TRBD2. The CDR3 is made up of 16 amino acids. Germline trimming cut 2 bases from V and 4 bases from J; bases unmatched to any gene: 5. CDR1 and CDR2 (germline): SNHLY, FYNNEI. The CDR3 bases are TGTGCCAGCAGTGAATCGTCTAGCGGGGGGGCAGAGACCCAGTACTTC. Its translation: CASSESSSGGAETQYF.

The V and J genes are TRBV28 and TRBJ2-3; 8 nucleotides agree with TRBD2. Germline V gives CDR1 MDHEN, CDR2 SYDVKM. The CDR3 is 16 amino acids. Unmatched junction bases numbered 13, after V lost 7 bases and J lost 4 bases. CDR3: CASIKRTSKVADTQYF. Here the CDR3 DNA reads TGTGCCAGCATCAAACGGACTAGCAAAGTTGCAGATACGCAGTATTTT.

This clonotype was picked up many times. The rearrangement links TRBV12-5 to TRBJ1-5, with 8 bases aligning to TRBD1. The CDR3 has 15 residues. Germline V gives CDR1 LGHNT, CDR2 FRNRAP. The J segment lost 4 bases and the V segment lost 5 bases, leaving 7 bases of the junction unmatched. CDR3 DNA: TGTGCTAGTGGTCTTAGCCAGGGGGCTAATCAGCCCCAGCATTTT. Translation: CASGLSQGANQPQHF.

This clonotype has only a few counts. The chain links TRBV10-3 to TRBJ2-7; the D gene is possibly TRBD1 (6 bases). Trimming pared 10 bases from V and 2 bases from J, leaving 15 bases between. Germline V gene sequence: CDR1 ENHRY, CDR2 SYGVKD. CDR3 length equals 13 residues. The CDR3 protein is CATTPGTPYEQYF. CDR3 coding DNA: TGTGCCACAACCCCTGGGACACCCTACGAGCAGTACTTC.

Here the CDR3 reads CASSSERGGGYEQYF. The CDR3 nucleotides are TGTGCCAGCAGCTCGGAGAGAGGGGGGGGCTACGAGCAGTACTTC. This chain links TRBV7-2 with TRBJ2-7; TRBD2 is a possible D gene (7 bases). This CDR3 is built from 15 residues. Trimming took off 4 bases at V and 3 bases at J, with 16 bases between the two ends. Germline assignment: CDR1 SGHTA and CDR2 FQGNSA.